The 13 T cell receptor beta chains in this list originate from one sample, sequenced in a study of OX40 agonist ivuxolimab in advanced cancers. The table came from immunoSEQ multiplex PCR; TCRdb's copy has only in-frame clones and leaves some out. The top ten hold approximately 14% of the sample, which has tens of thousands of clones, 85% to 95% seen once. This specimen was CD4+ or CD8+ T cells sorted from blood, taken in a trial of the OX40 agonist ivuxolimab. The receptors stem from an adult with an advanced solid tumor such as melanoma, head and neck, liver or kidney cancer.

J is TRBJ2-3 and V is TRBV19, with 10 bases identical to TRBD2. Losses at the gene ends were 5 bases for V and 1 base for J; bases not matched to a gene: 6. The CDR3 is made up of 16 amino acids. From germline, CDR1 is LNHDA and CDR2 SQIVND (reference sequence). DNA of the CDR3: TGTGCCAGTAGTGCGACTAGCGGGTTCGGCACAGATACGCAGTATTTT. Protein sequence: CASSATSGFGTDTQYF.

The V and J genes are TRBV7-3 and TRBJ1-1; no definite D call. V gave up 5 bases and J gave up 1 base, with 8 bases separating them. Germline-derived CDR1 and CDR2 are SGHTA and FQGTGA. The CDR3 runs to 13 residues. In DNA, the CDR3 is TGTGCCAGCAGCCGGACGGCGAACACTGAAGCTTTCTTT. Amino acid sequence: CASSRTANTEAFF.

This clone has only a few counts. This chain connects TRBV11-2 to TRBJ1-5, with D perhaps matching TRBD1 (6 bases). The CDR3 runs to 16 residues. The germline gives CDR1 SGHAT, CDR2 FQNNGV. Trimming shortened V by 1 base and J by 6 bases, and 16 bases separated the two germline ends. Here the CDR3 DNA reads TGTGCCAGCAGCTTAGCCCCACCCCAGGGGAGTCAGCCCCAGCATTTT. Residues: CASSLAPPQGSQPQHF.

The rearrangement uses TRBV29-1 and TRBJ2-5; no definite D call. The CDR3 sequence is 12 residues long. V lost 3 bases and J lost 3, with 8 bases in between. Germline-derived CDR1 and CDR2 are SQVTM and ANQGSEA. The CDR3 DNA reads as TGCAGCGTTGAGAGGCGAGAAGAGACCCAGTACTTC. This translates into CSVERREETQYF.

The chain uses TRBV4-1 and TRBJ1-2, with 7 nucleotides matching TRBD1. Unmatched junction bases numbered 8, after V lost 0 bases and J lost 4 bases. The CDR3 extends over 16 amino acids. Germline V CDR1 and CDR2: MGHRA, YSYEKL. In nucleotides, the CDR3 is TGCGCCAGCAGCCAAGAAGCTGCGACAGGGACCTATGGCTACACCTTC. It yields the protein CASSQEAATGTYGYTF.

In the case of this clone: This sample includes further DNA sequences coding for the same CDR3. The V gene is TRBV27, the J gene TRBJ2-7; 8 bases map to TRBD2. This CDR3 spans 13 amino acids. Per the germline V gene, CDR1 is MNHEY and CDR2 is SMNVEV (reference sequence). Trimming took 3 bases from V and 2 from J; bases not matched to a gene: 0. The CDR3 DNA reads TGTGCCAGCAGTTTCGGGAGGGCCTACGAGCAGTACTTC. It encodes CASSFGRAYEQYF.

A note on this clone: Germline and junction disagree at one end, which may indicate a read error. The chain combines TRBV27 with TRBJ1-5; D is ambiguous. Germline V CDR1 and CDR2: MNHEY, SMNVEV (reference sequence). The CDR3 runs to 11 residues. CDR3 protein: CADLSSQPQHF. Here the CDR3 DNA reads TGTGCGGACCTGAGCAGTCAGCCCCAGCATTTT.

The genes are TRBV27 and TRBJ2-1; 10 bases fit TRBD2. Germline V lookup: CDR1 MNHEY, CDR2 SMNVEV (reference sequence). V was pared by 6 bases and J by 6 bases, with 5 bases of the junction left unmatched. This CDR3 region has 14 residues. CDR3 residues: CASSPSGSLNEQFF. CDR3 nucleotide sequence: TGTGCCAGCAGCCCTAGCGGGAGCCTCAATGAGCAGTTCTTC.

The CDR3 reads CASGQSQNSPLHF. The CDR3 region has the DNA TGTGCCAGCGGACAGAGTCAGAATTCACCCCTCCACTTT. V usage is TRBV27 and J usage is TRBJ1-6; tentative D call: TRBD1 (6 bases). The CDR3 spans 13 residues. CDR1 is MNHEY, CDR2 SMNVEV, per germline (reference sequence). V lost 8 bases to trimming and J lost 7 bases, with 12 bases between them.

The chain is built from TRBV5-4 and TRBJ2-3, with D possibly called TRBD1 or TRBD2 (5 bases each). Germline V lookup: CDR1 SGHNT, CDR2 YYREEE (reference sequence). V was clipped by 4 bases and J by 0 bases, with 12 bases between them. The CDR3 totals 15 residues. The CDR3 nucleotides read TGTGCCAGCAGCGACAGACGGACTAGCACAGATACGCAGTATTTT. This encodes CASSDRRTSTDTQYF.

The J gene is TRBJ1-5, the V gene TRBV28; tentatively, D is TRBD1 (6 bases). Deletions cut 6 bases from V and 1 base from J, with 10 bases between. The CDR3 runs to 14 residues. Germline V lookup: CDR1 MDHEN, CDR2 SYDVKM. For the CDR3, the DNA is TGTGCCAGCAGCGACGGGACAAGCAATCAGCCCCAGCATTTT. This sequence encodes CASSDGTSNQPQHF.

This chain joins TRBV5-1 and TRBJ2-2, with 8 nucleotides matching TRBD1. Germline trimming cut 0 bases from V and 1 base from J; bases unmatched to any gene: 5. The germline V gene has CDR1 SGHRS and CDR2 YFSETQ. CDR3 length equals 17 residues. CDR3 bases: TGCGCCAGCAGCTTGGACTTGGACAGGGTGAACACCGGGGAGCTGTTTTTT. It codes for CASSLDLDRVNTGELFF.

This chain joins TRBV5-6 and TRBJ2-7; D call uncertain. Trimming pared 2 bases from V and 3 bases from J, leaving 9 bases between. This CDR3 has 13 residues. Germline V CDR1 and CDR2: SGHDT, YYEEEE. CDR3 sequence reads: CASSLRANYEQYF. The CDR3 nucleotides are TGTGCCAGCAGCTTAAGAGCAAACTACGAGCAGTACTTC.